These T cell receptor beta chains were read from a single sample in a study of blood T cell repertoires in COVID-19. Sequencing used immunoSEQ multiplex PCR; TCRdb keeps in-frame clones, though not all of them. The sample consists of about 54,000 clones, about four fifths of them appearing once. Sample: peripheral blood. Receptors were obtained from a woman aged 60-75 years with acute or convalescent COVID-19. CDR3s leave out the opening cysteine and the closing phenylalanine or tryptophan. The D gene is left open where the match is weak. Clone size is not always given. Where it is, it says once, few, many or a class for expanded clones.

d_gene,v_gene,abundance,j_gene,CDR3aa
-,TRBV29-1,-,TRBJ1-2,SVARREGSSGYT
TRBD1,TRBV27,-,TRBJ2-1,ASSLLGTGDNEQF
TRBD1,TRBV24-1,medium-sized,TRBJ1-4,ATSDSRGRNEKLF
-,TRBV30,-,TRBJ2-3,AWSPGDSDTQY
-,TRBV30,-,TRBJ2-7,AWSVKIGRGYEQY
-,TRBV5-1,-,TRBJ2-1,ASSLSPGNEQF
-,TRBV6-5,-,TRBJ2-1,ASRTPQNSYNEQF
TRBD1,TRBV29-1,once,TRBJ1-3,SVEVVRTGVSGNTIY
TRBD1,TRBV6-2/TRBV6-3,once,TRBJ2-7,ASSPTGDHEQY
-,TRBV19,once,TRBJ1-1,ASTSFGEAF
TRBD1,TRBV7-9,-,TRBJ2-7,ASSSSSTGGSYEQY
TRBD2,TRBV7-2,-,TRBJ2-1,ASSPGLAGGPPYNEQF
-,TRBV24-1,-,TRBJ2-1,ATSDNDLSSYNEQF
-,TRBV10-3,-,TRBJ1-1,AISEHGANTEAF
TRBD2,TRBV27,few,TRBJ2-7,ASSLWASGSYEQY
TRBD1,TRBV5-8,-,TRBJ1-1,ASSVGQVPNTEAF
-,TRBV4-1,once,TRBJ2-7,ASSLQGQGPHEQY
-,TRBV5-6,-,TRBJ1-1,ASSLWYRNTEAF
-,TRBV28,once,TRBJ1-4,ASSPPGGLNEKLF
-,TRBV5-6,-,TRBJ2-6,ASSRSDSGANVLT
-,TRBV29-1,-,TRBJ1-6,SVADSNSPLH
-,TRBV18,once,TRBJ1-1,ASSPPQAMDTEAF
-,TRBV7-9,few,TRBJ2-7,ASSYEYEQY